The TCR beta chain under discussion was sequenced for a study of T cell repertoires in cytomegalovirus infection. Study-wide context: Alongside well-studied HLA-B-restricted CMV epitopes, recently identified HLA-C-restricted CMV epitopes were also used. CMV infection and matching HLA type were both indicated by public TCR beta signatures. Study findings and constraints: HLA-C-restricted TCR beta clonotypes specific for CMV led the ex vivo response. Summed frequency of public TCR beta families distinguished CMV carriers with the relevant HLA.

Worth noting for this clonotype: The antigen is unknown.

In TCRdb, the reads were re-called with MiXCR into one record per CDR3 protein. The sample holds around 430,000 distinct CDR3 sequences, about 42% seen once. This CDR3 comprises 15 residues. The V gene lost 2 bases and the J gene lost 10 bases, with 18 bases spanning the gap. CDR1 and CDR2 (germline): SNHLY, FYNNEI. This TCR derives from a human donor in good health (CMV status not recorded). Some clones in this sample may be carry-over from other donors' samples. The sample in question was cultured PBMCs, obtained from culture after CMV antigen stimulation. This chain uses TRBV2 with TRBJ2-1; D is possibly TRBD2 (5 bases). The CDR3 protein is CASSERGLTFGEQFF. CDR3 sequence (DNA): TGTGCCAGCAGTGAACGAGGACTTACCTTCGGGGAGCAGTTCTTC.